The 29 T cell receptor beta chains reported below all come from one sample, sequenced in a study of blood T cell repertoires in COVID-19. The assay was immunoSEQ multiplex PCR, and TCRdb's table has in-frame clones only and misses some. The sample contains approximately 100,000 clones, around 82% of which appear only once. Input material: peripheral blood. These receptors were collected from a human donor in a cohort sampled during active COVID-19.

This chain joins TRBV29-1 and TRBJ1-2; 7 bases line up with TRBD1. Germline CDR1 is SQVTM and CDR2 is ANQGSEA. The CDR3 length is 12 residues. V lost 5 bases and J lost 1; bases outside the gene matches: 1. Written as DNA, the CDR3 is TGCAGCGTTTACAGGGGTAACTATGGCTACACCTTC. It translates to CSVYRGNYGYTF.

The J gene is TRBJ1-5, the V gene TRBV30; 8 bases match TRBD1. This CDR3 spans 14 amino acids. Germline trimming cut 1 base from V and 6 bases from J; bases unmatched to any gene: 5. Germline CDR1 is GTSNPN and CDR2 is SVGIG (reference sequence). The CDR3, as DNA: TGTGCCTGGAGTGACGGGACAGGAACTCAGCCCCAGCATTTT. Residues: CAWSDGTGTQPQHF.

This clone was picked up one time. The chain is built from TRBV3-1 (or the pseudogene TRBV3-2) and TRBJ2-1, with 10 nucleotides matching TRBD2. CDR1 and CDR2 (germline): LGHDT, YNNKEL (reference sequence). J was trimmed by 8 bases and V by 1 base; bases with no gene match: 8. CDR3 length: 16 amino acids. As DNA, the CDR3 is TGTGCCAGCAGCCAAGCTGAACTAGCGGGATCGCATGAGCAGTTCTTC. It yields the protein CASSQAELAGSHEQFF.

The chain joins TRBV2 to TRBJ1-3; a possible D gene is TRBD1 (5 bases). V lost 11 bases to trimming and J lost 0 bases, with 14 bases between them. The CDR3 extends over 14 amino acids. Germline values: CDR1 SNHLY, CDR2 FYNNEI. CDR3 in amino acids: CADWGPISGNTIYF. The DNA of the CDR3 is TGTGCCGACTGGGGCCCCATCTCTGGAAACACCATATATTTT.

About this clone: Within the sample, other DNA sequences also encode this same CDR3. V is TRBV12-5 and J is TRBJ2-3, with 9 nucleotides matching TRBD2. This CDR3 has 14 amino acids. With V trimmed by 5 bases and J by 3 bases, 3 bases remained unmatched. Germline V gene lookup returns CDR1 LGHNT and CDR2 FRNRAP. The CDR3 coding sequence is TGTGCTAGTGGTCTCAGCGGGGGGACAGATACGCAGTATTTT. This gives the protein CASGLSGGTDTQYF.

The chain couples TRBV27 to TRBJ2-3, with 9 bases aligning to TRBD1. The CDR3 is made up of 14 amino acids. Looked up from germline, CDR1 is MNHEY and CDR2 is SMNVEV (reference sequence). Trimming at V came to 8 bases and at J to 4 bases, leaving 7 bases not matched to a gene. CDR3 residues: CASATQGAADTQYF. DNA for the CDR3: TGTGCCAGCGCTACACAGGGGGCAGCAGATACGCAGTATTTT.

V gene TRBV19 combines with J gene TRBJ1-2; perhaps TRBD1 as D (6 bases). V was trimmed by 8 bases and J by 4 bases, leaving 17 bases between them. Looked up from germline, CDR1 is LNHDA and CDR2 is SQIVND (reference sequence). The CDR3 is 14 amino acids. The CDR3 loop is CASAERGSIYGYTF. The CDR3 region has the DNA TGTGCCAGTGCCGAAAGGGGGAGCATCTATGGCTACACCTTC.

V gene TRBV14 combines with J gene TRBJ1-1, with D possibly being TRBD1 (6 bases). The germline V gene has CDR1 SGHDN and CDR2 FVKESK. There are 14 residues in the CDR3. Trimming cost V 5 bases and J 6 bases, with 16 bases left between them. The CDR3 sequence: CASSLEQGRAEAFF. For the CDR3, the DNA is TGTGCCAGCAGCTTGGAACAGGGAAGGGCTGAAGCTTTCTTT. Looking up the rest from reference TRBV14 and TRBJ1-1 gives the full variable domain: EAGVTQFPSHSVIEKGQTVTLRCDPISGHDNLYWYRRVMGKEIKFLLHFVKESKQDESGMPNNRFLAERTGGTYSTLKVQPAELEDSGVYFCASSLEQGRAEAFFGQGTRLTVV.

In this sample, this clone turned up once. The chain is built from TRBV4-1 and TRBJ2-7, with TRBD2 matching 9 bases. V lost 1 base and J lost 3; bases outside the gene matches: 7. Germline V gives CDR1 MGHRA, CDR2 YSYEKL. The CDR3 has 16 residues. The CDR3 sequence is CASSQVGGRALYEQYF. Here the CDR3 DNA reads TGCGCCAGCAGCCAAGTAGGCGGGAGGGCCCTCTACGAGCAGTACTTC.

The rearrangement links TRBV6-2 or TRBV6-3 to TRBJ2-3; D perhaps matches TRBD2 (5 bases). The CDR3 loop spans 15 amino acids. V was trimmed by 6 bases and J by 2 bases, leaving 15 bases between them. CDR1 is MNHEY and CDR2 is SVGEGT in the germline V gene. Here the CDR3 reads CASSLSRGNTDTQYF. CDR3 DNA sequence: TGTGCCAGCAGCCTGAGTCGGGGAAACACAGATACGCAGTATTTT.

This clone was detected only once. The chain has TRBV7-9 and TRBJ1-4; D not resolved. Trimming took off 5 bases at V and 8 bases at J, with 15 bases between the two ends. The length of the CDR3 is 14 residues. The germline V gene encodes CDR1 SEHNR and CDR2 FQNEAQ (reference sequence). Written as DNA, the CDR3 is TGTGCCAGCAGCCCAGCGGGAGTAGGGGAAAAACTGTTTTTT. Amino acid sequence: CASSPAGVGEKLFF.

The genes are TRBV3-1 (or the pseudogene TRBV3-2) and TRBJ2-5; 10 bases line up with TRBD2. Germline V gene data show CDR1 as LGHDT and CDR2 as YNNKEL (reference sequence). V was clipped by 1 base and J by 4 bases; unmatched bases: 6. The CDR3 is made up of 16 amino acids. The DNA of the CDR3 is TGTGCCAGCAGCCAAGGGGCTAGCGGGGGTAGAGAGACCCAGTACTTC. It is translated as CASSQGASGGRETQYF.

In its sample, this clone was seen once. The chain links TRBV5-1 to TRBJ1-1, with D maybe TRBD1 (6 bases). CDR1 is SGHRS and CDR2 is YFSETQ in the germline V gene. V was cut by 4 bases and J by 4 bases, with 14 bases left in between. CDR3 length: 14 residues. The CDR3 reads CASSPGQISTEAFF. CDR3 coding DNA: TGCGCCAGCAGCCCCGGACAGATTTCCACTGAAGCTTTCTTT.

The chain combines TRBV7-3 with TRBJ2-5; maybe TRBD1 (6 bases). Germline values: CDR1 SGHTA, CDR2 FQGTGA. The CDR3 covers 14 residues. V lost 5 bases and J 0 bases, leaving 10 bases between the germline ends. Here the CDR3 DNA reads TGTGCCAGCAGCCAGGACAGTTACCAAGAGACCCAGTACTTC. Translated, it gives CASSQDSYQETQYF.

The rearrangement links TRBV11-2 to TRBJ2-5, with D possibly matching TRBD1 (6 bases). Germline loops: CDR1 SGHAT, CDR2 FQNNGV. Trimming removed 5 bases at V and 3 bases at J, with 10 bases between. There are 13 residues in the CDR3. CDR3 nucleotides: TGTGCCAGCAGCGACGGACAGAAAGAGACCCAGTACTTC. The encoded protein is CASSDGQKETQYF.

The count of this clone is one. V and J are TRBV29-1 and TRBJ2-5, with D unresolved. Trimming cost V 5 bases and J 0 bases, with 10 bases left between them. Germline CDR1 SQVTM, CDR2 ANQGSEA. CDR3 length equals 13 residues. CDR3 sequence (DNA): TGCAGCGTTAGTCACAGTTACCAAGAGACCCAGTACTTC. Translation gives CSVSHSYQETQYF.

The V and J genes are TRBV19 and TRBJ1-1; 7 nucleotides agree with TRBD1. Germline V gives CDR1 LNHDA, CDR2 SQIVND (reference sequence). V was pared by 5 bases and J by 5 bases, with 11 bases of the junction left unmatched. The CDR3 has 15 amino acids. The CDR3 here is CASSSVSRGITEAFF. The CDR3 DNA reads as TGTGCCAGTAGTTCGGTAAGCAGGGGGATTACTGAAGCTTTCTTT. The full variable domain, rest sourced from reference TRBV19 and TRBJ1-1, is DGGITQSPKYLFRKEGQNVTLSCEQNLNHDAMYWYRQDPGQGLRLIYYSQIVNDFQKGDIAEGYSVSREKKESFPLTVTSAQKNPTAFYLCASSSVSRGITEAFFGQGTRLTVV.

The chain joins TRBV19 to TRBJ1-1; the match to TRBD1 covers 8 bases. CDR3 size: 14 residues. V lost 6 bases and J lost 5; bases outside the gene matches: 8. Looked up from germline, CDR1 is LNHDA and CDR2 is SQIVND (reference sequence). CDR3 coding DNA: TGTGCCAGTAGCCGTGGACAGGGTTGGACTGAAGCTTTCTTT. Its translation is CASSRGQGWTEAFF.

This sequence joins TRBV9 and TRBJ1-2, with D hard to call. V was trimmed by 1 base and J by 3 bases, leaving 16 bases between them. CDR1 and CDR2 (germline): SGDLS, YYNGEE. This CDR3 spans 16 amino acids. The CDR3 protein is CASSVPREGRDYGYTF. CDR3 coding DNA: TGTGCCAGCAGCGTACCGCGTGAAGGGAGGGACTATGGCTACACCTTC.

This clone was found once. The V and J genes are TRBV5-1 and TRBJ2-7, with D maybe TRBD1 (5 bases). Trimming stripped 2 bases from V and 3 bases from J, with 12 bases between. This CDR3 is built from 14 residues. Germline CDR1 and CDR2: SGHRS and YFSETQ. The CDR3 loop is CASSFAARDYEQYF. The CDR3 DNA reads as TGCGCCAGCAGCTTCGCCGCCAGGGACTACGAGCAGTACTTC.

The rearrangement links TRBV5-1 to TRBJ2-3, with TRBD1 as a possible D gene (6 bases). V lost 0 bases and J 9 bases, leaving 20 bases between the germline ends. The CDR3 runs to 16 residues. Germline V gives CDR1 SGHRS, CDR2 YFSETQ. The CDR3 nucleotides are TGCGCCAGCAGCTTGGGAGGGGGTGTAGCGTCCTCGACGCAGTATTTT. Its translation is CASSLGGGVASSTQYF. The full variable domain, completed using reference TRBV5-1 and TRBJ2-3, is KAGVTQTPRYLIKTRGQQVTLSCSPISGHRSVSWYQQTPGQGLQFLFEYFSETQRNKGNFPGRFSGRQFSNSRSEMNVSTLELGDSALYLCASSLGGGVASSTQYFGPGTRLTVL.

The chain joins TRBV3-1 (or the pseudogene TRBV3-2) to TRBJ2-7; TRBD1 might be the D (6 bases). The V end was cut by 4 bases, the J end by 0 bases, with 13 bases between. CDR3 length: 15 amino acids. Germline CDR1 is LGHDT and CDR2 is YNNKEL (reference sequence). CDR3 DNA sequence: TGTGCCAGCAGCCGGACAGACCTACCCTCCTACGAGCAGTACTTC. This codes for CASSRTDLPSYEQYF.

J is TRBJ2-7 and V is TRBV29-1; D is possibly TRBD1 (6 bases). Per the germline V gene, CDR1 is SQVTM and CDR2 is ANQGSEA. With 7 bases removed from V and 2 bases from J, the gap between germline ends came to 15 bases. This CDR3 is built from 13 residues. DNA for the CDR3: TGCAGCGCCCTCGACAGGAGTACCTACGAGCAGTACTTC. Its translation is CSALDRSTYEQYF.

The rearrangement joins TRBV27 to TRBJ1-4, with no clear D. The V and J ends lost 0 bases and 7 bases respectively, with 9 bases between them. Germline V gives CDR1 MNHEY, CDR2 SMNVEV (reference sequence). The CDR3 is made up of 14 amino acids. The CDR3 sequence is CASSLSGPGEKLFF. CDR3 in DNA: TGTGCCAGCAGTTTATCTGGCCCGGGTGAAAAACTGTTTTTT.

This clone was counted a few times. The rearrangement uses TRBV7-2 and TRBJ1-6; the D is unclear. V was shortened by 1 base and J by 9 bases, with 22 bases between the two germline ends. This CDR3 has 18 amino acids. The germline V gene has CDR1 SGHTA and CDR2 FQGNSA. The CDR3 sequence: CASSLGYGEEVLGSPLHF. The CDR3 DNA sequence: TGTGCCAGCAGCTTAGGGTATGGGGAGGAGGTATTAGGTTCACCCCTCCACTTT.

The genes are TRBV9 and TRBJ2-2, with D perhaps TRBD2 (6 bases). The CDR3 runs to 17 residues. V gave up 0 bases and J gave up 4 bases, with 16 bases separating them. The germline V gene has CDR1 SGDLS and CDR2 YYNGEE. This CDR3 reads CASSVVGAGRGTGELFF. DNA for the CDR3: TGTGCCAGCAGCGTAGTTGGGGCGGGGCGCGGCACCGGGGAGCTGTTTTTT. The whole variable domain, remainder taken from reference TRBV9 and TRBJ2-2, is DSGVTQTPKHLITATGQRVTLRCSPRSGDLSVYWYQQSLDQGLQFLIQYYNGEERAKGNILERFSAQQFPDLHSELNLSSLELGDSALYFCASSVVGAGRGTGELFFGEGSRLTVL.

The chain couples TRBV5-6 to TRBJ1-5, with D uncertain. Trimming cost V 1 base and J 0 bases, with 8 bases left between them. CDR1 SGHDT and CDR2 YYEEEE come from the germline V gene. This CDR3 is 15 amino acids long. CDR3 region: CASSLRVGSNQPQHF. CDR3 nucleotide sequence: TGTGCCAGCAGCTTGCGGGTGGGTAGCAATCAGCCCCAGCATTTT.

The chain carries TRBV5-1 and TRBJ2-5; 8 bases are shared with TRBD2. Looked up from germline, CDR1 is SGHRS and CDR2 is YFSETQ. Trimming took 4 bases from V and 3 from J; bases not matched to a gene: 5. There are 14 residues in the CDR3. The CDR3 DNA follows: TGCGCCAGCAGCCAAGCGGGAGTAGAAGAGACCCAGTACTTC. This codes for CASSQAGVEETQYF. The full variable domain, with the rest looked up from reference TRBV5-1 and TRBJ2-5, is KAGVTQTPRYLIKTRGQQVTLSCSPISGHRSVSWYQQTPGQGLQFLFEYFSETQRNKGNFPGRFSGRQFSNSRSEMNVSTLELGDSALYLCASSQAGVEETQYFGPGTRLLVL.

The V call is TRBV19, the J call TRBJ1-1; 8 bases align to TRBD1. V lost 8 bases to trimming and J lost 1 base; unmatched junction nucleotides: 9. The V gene's germline CDR1 is LNHDA and CDR2 SQIVND (reference sequence). CDR3 length: 15 residues. CDR3 amino acids: CASGQGAGGNTEAFF. The CDR3 DNA follows: TGTGCCAGTGGCCAGGGGGCAGGGGGGAACACTGAAGCTTTCTTT.